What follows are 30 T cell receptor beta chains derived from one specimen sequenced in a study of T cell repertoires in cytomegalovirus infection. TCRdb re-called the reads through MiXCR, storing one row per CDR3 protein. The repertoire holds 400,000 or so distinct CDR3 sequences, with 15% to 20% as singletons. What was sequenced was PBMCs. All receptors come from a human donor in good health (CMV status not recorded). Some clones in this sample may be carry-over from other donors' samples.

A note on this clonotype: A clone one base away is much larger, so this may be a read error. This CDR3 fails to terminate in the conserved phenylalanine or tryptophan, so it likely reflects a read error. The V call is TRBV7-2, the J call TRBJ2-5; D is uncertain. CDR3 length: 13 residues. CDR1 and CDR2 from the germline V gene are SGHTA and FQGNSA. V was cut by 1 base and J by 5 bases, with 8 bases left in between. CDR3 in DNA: TGTGCCAGCAGCTTAGGGGCCTGGGAGACCCAGTACGTC. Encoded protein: CASSLGAWETQYV.

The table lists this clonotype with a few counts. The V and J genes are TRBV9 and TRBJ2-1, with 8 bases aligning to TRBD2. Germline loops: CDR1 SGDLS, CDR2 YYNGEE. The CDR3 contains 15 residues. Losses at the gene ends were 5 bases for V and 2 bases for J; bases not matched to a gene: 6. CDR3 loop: CASSTAGEPYNEQFF. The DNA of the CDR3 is TGTGCCAGCAGTACAGCGGGAGAGCCCTACAATGAGCAGTTCTTC.

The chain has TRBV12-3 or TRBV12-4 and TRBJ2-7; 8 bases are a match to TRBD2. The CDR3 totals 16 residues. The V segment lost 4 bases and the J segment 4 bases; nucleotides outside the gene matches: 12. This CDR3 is CASSYGAAGELYEQYF. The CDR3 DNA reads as TGTGCCAGCAGTTATGGGGCAGCGGGAGAACTGTACGAGCAGTACTTC.

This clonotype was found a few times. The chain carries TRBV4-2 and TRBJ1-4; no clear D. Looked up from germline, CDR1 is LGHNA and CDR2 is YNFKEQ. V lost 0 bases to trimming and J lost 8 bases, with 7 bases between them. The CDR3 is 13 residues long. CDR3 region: CASSQEVSEKLFF. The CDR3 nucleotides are TGTGCCAGCAGCCAAGAAGTCAGCGAAAAACTGTTTTTT.

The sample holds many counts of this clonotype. CDR3 residues: CASTLGRRSGANVLTF. CDR3 nucleotide sequence: TGTGCCAGCACCCTAGGGCGGCGCTCTGGGGCCAACGTCCTGACTTTC. The V and J genes are TRBV7-2 and TRBJ2-6; D is uncertain. The CDR3 is made up of 16 amino acids. The ends were cut back, 7 bases at V and 0 bases at J, with 13 bases in the middle. CDR1 is SGHTA, CDR2 FQGNSA, per germline.

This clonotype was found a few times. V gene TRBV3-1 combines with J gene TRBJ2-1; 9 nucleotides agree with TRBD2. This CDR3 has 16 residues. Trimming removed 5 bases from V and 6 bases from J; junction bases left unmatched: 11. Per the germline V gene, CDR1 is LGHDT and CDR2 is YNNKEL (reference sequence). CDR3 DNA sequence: TGTGCCAGCAGCATTAACCCGGCGGGGGGGGTCAATGAGCAGTTCTTC. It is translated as CASSINPAGGVNEQFF.

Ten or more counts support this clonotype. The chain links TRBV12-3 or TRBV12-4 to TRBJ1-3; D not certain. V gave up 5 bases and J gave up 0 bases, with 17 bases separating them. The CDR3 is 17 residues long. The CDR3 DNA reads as TGTGCCAGCAGTCCCCCGCGATTTAAGTCCTCTGGAAACACCATATATTTT. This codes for CASSPPRFKSSGNTIYF.

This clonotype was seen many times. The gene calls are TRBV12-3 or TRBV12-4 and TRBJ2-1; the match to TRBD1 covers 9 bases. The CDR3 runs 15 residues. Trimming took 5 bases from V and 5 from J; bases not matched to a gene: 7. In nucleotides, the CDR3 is TGTGCCAGCAGTCGCGGGGGACAGGGTAACAATGAGCAGTTCTTC. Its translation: CASSRGGQGNNEQFF.

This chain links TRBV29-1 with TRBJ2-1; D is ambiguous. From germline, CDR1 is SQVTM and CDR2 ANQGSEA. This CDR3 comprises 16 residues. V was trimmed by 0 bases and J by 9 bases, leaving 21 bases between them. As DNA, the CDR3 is TGCAGCGTTGAAGATCTGACCCTCCCTACGGGCCTTGAGCAGTTCTTC. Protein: CSVEDLTLPTGLEQFF.

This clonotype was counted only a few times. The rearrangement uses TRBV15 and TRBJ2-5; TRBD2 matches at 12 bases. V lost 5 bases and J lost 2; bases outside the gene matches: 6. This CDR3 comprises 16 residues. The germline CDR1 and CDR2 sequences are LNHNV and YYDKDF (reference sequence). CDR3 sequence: CATSGSSGRGQETQYF. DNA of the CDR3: TGTGCCACCAGCGGATCTAGCGGGAGGGGACAAGAGACCCAGTACTTC.

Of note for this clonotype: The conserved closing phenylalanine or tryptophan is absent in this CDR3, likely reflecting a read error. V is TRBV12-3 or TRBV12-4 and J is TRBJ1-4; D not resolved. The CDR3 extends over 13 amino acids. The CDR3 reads CASSRARHDKLFL. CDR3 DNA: TGTGCCAGCAGTCGGGCACGCCATGACAAACTGTTTTTG.

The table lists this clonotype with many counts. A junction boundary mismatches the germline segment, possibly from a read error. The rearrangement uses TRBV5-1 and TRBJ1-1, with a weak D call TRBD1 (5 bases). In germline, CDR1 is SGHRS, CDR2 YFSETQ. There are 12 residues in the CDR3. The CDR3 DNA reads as TGTGCCAGCTCACGGGGGGACACTGAAGCTTTCTTT. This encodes CASSRGDTEAFF.

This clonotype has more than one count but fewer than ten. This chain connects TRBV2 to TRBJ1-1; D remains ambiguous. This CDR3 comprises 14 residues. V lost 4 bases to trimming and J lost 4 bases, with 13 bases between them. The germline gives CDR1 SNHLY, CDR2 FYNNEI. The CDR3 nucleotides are TGTGCCAGCAGTGGGAATTTGGGGAGCACTGAAGCTTTCTTT. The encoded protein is CASSGNLGSTEAFF.

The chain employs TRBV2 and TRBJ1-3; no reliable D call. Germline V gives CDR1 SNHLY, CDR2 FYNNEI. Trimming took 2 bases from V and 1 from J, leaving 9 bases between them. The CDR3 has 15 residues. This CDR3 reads CASSERVRSGNTIYF. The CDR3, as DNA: TGTGCCAGCAGTGAAAGGGTTAGGTCTGGAAACACCATATATTTT.

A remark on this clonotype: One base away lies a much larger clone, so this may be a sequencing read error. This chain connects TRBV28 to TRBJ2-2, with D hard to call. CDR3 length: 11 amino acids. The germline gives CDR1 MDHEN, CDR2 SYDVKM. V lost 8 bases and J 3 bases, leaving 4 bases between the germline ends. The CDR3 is CASGYTGELFF. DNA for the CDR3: TGTGCCAGCGGCTACACCGGGGAGCTGTTTTTT.

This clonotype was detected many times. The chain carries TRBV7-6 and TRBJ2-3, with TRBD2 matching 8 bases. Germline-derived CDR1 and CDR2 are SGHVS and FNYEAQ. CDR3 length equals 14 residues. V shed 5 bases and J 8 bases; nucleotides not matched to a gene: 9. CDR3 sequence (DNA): TGTGCCAGCAGCCCACGGGGGGGAGGATCTACGCAGTATTTT. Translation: CASSPRGGGSTQYF.

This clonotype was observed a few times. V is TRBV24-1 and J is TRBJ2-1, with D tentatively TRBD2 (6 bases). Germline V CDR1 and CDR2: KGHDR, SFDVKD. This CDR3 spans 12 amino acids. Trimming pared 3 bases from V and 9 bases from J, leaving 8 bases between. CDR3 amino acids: CATSDGGTEQFF. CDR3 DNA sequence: TGTGCCACCAGTGATGGGGGGACTGAGCAGTTCTTC.

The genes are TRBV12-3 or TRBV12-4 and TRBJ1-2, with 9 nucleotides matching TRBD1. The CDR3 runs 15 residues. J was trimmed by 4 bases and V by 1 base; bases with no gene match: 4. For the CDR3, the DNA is TGTGCCAGCAGTTTAGGTGACAGGGGGATCTATGGCTACACCTTC. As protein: CASSLGDRGIYGYTF.

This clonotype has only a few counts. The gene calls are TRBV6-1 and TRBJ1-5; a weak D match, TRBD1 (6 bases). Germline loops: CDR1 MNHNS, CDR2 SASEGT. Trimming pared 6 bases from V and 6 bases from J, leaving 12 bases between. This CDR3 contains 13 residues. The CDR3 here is CASRRTVGQPQHF. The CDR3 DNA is TGTGCCAGCAGAAGGACAGTCGGTCAGCCCCAGCATTTT.

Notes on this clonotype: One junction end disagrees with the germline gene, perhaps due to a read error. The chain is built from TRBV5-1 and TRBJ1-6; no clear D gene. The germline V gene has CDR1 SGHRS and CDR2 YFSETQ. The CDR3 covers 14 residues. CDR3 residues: CASSWESSNSLLHF. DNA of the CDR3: TGCGCCAGCAGCTGGGAGTCCTCTAATTCACTCCTCCACTTT.

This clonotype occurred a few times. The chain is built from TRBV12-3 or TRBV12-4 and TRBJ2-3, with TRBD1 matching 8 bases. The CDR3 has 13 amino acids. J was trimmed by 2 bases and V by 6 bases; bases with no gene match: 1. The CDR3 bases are TGTGCCAGCAGGCAGGGGGCCACAGATACGCAGTATTTT. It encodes CASRQGATDTQYF.

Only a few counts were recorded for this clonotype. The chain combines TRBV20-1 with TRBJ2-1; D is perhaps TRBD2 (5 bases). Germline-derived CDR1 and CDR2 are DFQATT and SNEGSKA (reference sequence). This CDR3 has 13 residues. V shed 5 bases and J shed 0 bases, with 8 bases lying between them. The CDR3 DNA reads TGCAGTGCTGTAGGGAGCTCCTACAATGAGCAGTTCTTC. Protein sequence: CSAVGSSYNEQFF.

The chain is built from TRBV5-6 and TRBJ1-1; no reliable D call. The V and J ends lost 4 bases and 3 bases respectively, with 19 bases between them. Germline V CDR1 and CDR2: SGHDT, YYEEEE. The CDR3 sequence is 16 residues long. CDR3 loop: CASSHLTGSEDTEAFF. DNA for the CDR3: TGTGCCAGCAGCCACCTAACCGGGTCCGAGGACACTGAAGCTTTCTTT. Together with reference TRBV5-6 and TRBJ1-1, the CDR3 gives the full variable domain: DAGVTQSPTHLIKTRGQQVTLRCSPKSGHDTVSWYQQALGQGPQFIFQYYEEEERQRGNFPDRFSGHQFPNYSSELNVNALLLGDSALYLCASSHLTGSEDTEAFFGQGTRLTVV.

The CDR3: CASSFVGVTYNEQFF. The CDR3 DNA sequence: TGTGCCAGCAGTTTTGTGGGTGTCACCTACAATGAGCAGTTCTTC. J is TRBJ2-1 and V is TRBV28, with D uncertain. Trimming shortened V by 3 bases and J by 2 bases, and 11 bases separated the two germline ends. In germline, CDR1 is MDHEN, CDR2 SYDVKM. The CDR3 sequence is 15 residues long.

CDR3: CASSLRTGLAGPTSYEQYF. CDR3 bases: TGTGCCAGTAGTCTAAGAACGGGACTAGCGGGACCCACCTCCTACGAGCAGTACTTC. J is TRBJ2-7 and V is TRBV19, with 13 bases matching TRBD2. J lost 0 bases, V lost 5 bases, and 13 bases had no gene match. Germline V gene sequence: CDR1 LNHDA, CDR2 SQIVND (reference sequence). The CDR3 spans 19 residues.

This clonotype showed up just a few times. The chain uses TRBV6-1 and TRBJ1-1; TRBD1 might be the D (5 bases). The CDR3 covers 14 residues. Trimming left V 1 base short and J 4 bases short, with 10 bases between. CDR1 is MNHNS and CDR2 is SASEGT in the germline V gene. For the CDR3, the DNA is TGTGCCAGCAGTGAAGTGACTGGGGGCACTGAAGCTTTCTTT. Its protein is CASSEVTGGTEAFF.

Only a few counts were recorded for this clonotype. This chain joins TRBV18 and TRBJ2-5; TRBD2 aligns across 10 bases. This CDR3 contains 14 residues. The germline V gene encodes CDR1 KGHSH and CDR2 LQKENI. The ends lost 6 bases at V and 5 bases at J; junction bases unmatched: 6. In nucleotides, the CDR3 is TGTGCCAGCTCCTTCAGCGGGAGGGCCGAGACCCAGTACTTC. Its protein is CASSFSGRAETQYF.

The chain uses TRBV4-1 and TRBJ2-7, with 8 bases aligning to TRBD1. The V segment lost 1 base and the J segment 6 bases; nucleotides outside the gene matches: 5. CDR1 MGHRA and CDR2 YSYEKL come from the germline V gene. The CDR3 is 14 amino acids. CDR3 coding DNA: TGCGCCAGCAGCCAAGTGACAGGGGACGGCGAGCAGTACTTC. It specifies CASSQVTGDGEQYF.

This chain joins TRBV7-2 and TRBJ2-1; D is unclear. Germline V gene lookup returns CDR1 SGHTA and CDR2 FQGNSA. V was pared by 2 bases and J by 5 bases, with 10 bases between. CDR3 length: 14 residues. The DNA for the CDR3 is TGTGCCAGCAGCTTAAAGGCTAGGAACAATGAGCAGTTCTTC. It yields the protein CASSLKARNNEQFF.

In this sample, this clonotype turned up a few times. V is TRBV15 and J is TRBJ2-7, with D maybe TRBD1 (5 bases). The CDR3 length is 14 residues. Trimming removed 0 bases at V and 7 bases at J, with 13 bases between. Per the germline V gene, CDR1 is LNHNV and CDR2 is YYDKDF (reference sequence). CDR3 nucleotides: TGTGCCACCAGCAGAGACCGGACACATCATGAGCAGTACTTC. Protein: CATSRDRTHHEQYF.